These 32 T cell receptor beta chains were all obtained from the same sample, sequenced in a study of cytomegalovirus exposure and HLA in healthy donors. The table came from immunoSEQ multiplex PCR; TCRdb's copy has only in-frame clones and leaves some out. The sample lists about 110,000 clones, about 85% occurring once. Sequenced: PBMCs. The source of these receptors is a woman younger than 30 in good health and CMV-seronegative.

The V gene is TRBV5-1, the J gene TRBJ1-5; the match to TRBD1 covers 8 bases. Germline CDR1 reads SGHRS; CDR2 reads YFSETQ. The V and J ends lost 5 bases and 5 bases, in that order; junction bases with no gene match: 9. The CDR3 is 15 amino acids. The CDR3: CASSLTGGRDQPQHF. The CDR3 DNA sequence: TGCGCCAGCAGTCTCACAGGGGGTCGCGATCAGCCCCAGCATTTT.

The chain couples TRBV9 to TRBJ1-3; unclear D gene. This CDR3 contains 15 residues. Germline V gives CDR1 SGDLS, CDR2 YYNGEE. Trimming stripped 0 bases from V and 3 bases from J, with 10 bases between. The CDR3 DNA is TGTGCCAGCAGCGTAGAATCGGGATTTGGAAACACCATATATTTT. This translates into CASSVESGFGNTIYF.

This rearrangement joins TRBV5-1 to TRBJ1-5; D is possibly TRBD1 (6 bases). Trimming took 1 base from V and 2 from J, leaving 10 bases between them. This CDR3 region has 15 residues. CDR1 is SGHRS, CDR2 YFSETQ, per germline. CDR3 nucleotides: TGCGCCAGCAGCTTGACAGGGCAAGGCAATCAGCCCCAGCATTTT. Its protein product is CASSLTGQGNQPQHF.

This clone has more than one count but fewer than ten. The CDR3 sequence: CASSSETFTGTQYF. CDR3 DNA: TGCGCCAGCAGCTCAGAAACCTTTACGGGTACGCAGTATTTT. This chain connects TRBV5-1 to TRBJ2-3; no firm D call. Deletions cut 3 bases from V and 8 bases from J, with 16 bases between. The CDR3 covers 14 residues. Per the germline V gene, CDR1 is SGHRS and CDR2 is YFSETQ.

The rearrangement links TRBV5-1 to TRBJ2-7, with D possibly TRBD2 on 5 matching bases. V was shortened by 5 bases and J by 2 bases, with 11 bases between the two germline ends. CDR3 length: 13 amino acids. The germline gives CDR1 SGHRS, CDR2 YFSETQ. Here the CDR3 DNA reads TGCGCCAGCAGTCAGGAGGCCGCCTACGAGCAGTACTTC. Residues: CASSQEAAYEQYF.

The CDR3 region has the DNA TGTGCCAGCAGCGACAGGGGAATATACAATGAGCAGTTCTTC. As protein: CASSDRGIYNEQFF. The V gene is TRBV4-2, the J gene TRBJ2-1, with 8 positions matching TRBD1. Germline V lookup: CDR1 LGHNA, CDR2 YNFKEQ. V was clipped by 5 bases and J by 4 bases; unmatched bases: 4. The CDR3 is made up of 14 amino acids.

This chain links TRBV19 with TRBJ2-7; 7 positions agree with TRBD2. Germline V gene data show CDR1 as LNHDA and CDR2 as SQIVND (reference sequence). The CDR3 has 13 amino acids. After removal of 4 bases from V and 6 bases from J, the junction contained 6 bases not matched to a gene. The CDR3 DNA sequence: TGTGCCAGTAGTAAGCGGGGTGCTGTCGAGCAGTACTTC. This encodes CASSKRGAVEQYF.

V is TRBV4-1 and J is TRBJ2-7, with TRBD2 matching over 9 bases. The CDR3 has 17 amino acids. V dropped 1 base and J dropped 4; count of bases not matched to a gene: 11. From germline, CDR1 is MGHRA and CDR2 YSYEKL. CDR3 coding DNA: TGCGCCAGCAGCCAAGGAGTCGTACTAGCGGGTTTATACGAGCAGTACTTC. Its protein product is CASSQGVVLAGLYEQYF.

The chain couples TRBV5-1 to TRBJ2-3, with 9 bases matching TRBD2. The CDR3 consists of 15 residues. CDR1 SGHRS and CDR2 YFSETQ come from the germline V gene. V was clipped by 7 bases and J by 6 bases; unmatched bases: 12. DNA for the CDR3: TGCGCCAGCCGGCTAGTAGCGGGGGTGTCGGATACGCAGTATTTT. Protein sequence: CASRLVAGVSDTQYF.

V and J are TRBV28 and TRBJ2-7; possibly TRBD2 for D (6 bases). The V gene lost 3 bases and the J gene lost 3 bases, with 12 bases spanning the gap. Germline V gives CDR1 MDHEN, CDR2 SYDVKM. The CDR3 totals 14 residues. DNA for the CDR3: TGTGCCAGCAGTTTCGGGGGACCTCTCTACGAGCAGTACTTC. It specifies CASSFGGPLYEQYF.

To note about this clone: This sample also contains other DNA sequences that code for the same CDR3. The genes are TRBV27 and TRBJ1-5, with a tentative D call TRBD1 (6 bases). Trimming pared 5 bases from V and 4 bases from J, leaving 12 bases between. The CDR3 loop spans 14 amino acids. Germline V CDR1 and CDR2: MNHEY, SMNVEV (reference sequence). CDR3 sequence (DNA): TGTGCCAGCAGTCCAGATAGGGGGAATCAGCCCCAGCATTTT. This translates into CASSPDRGNQPQHF.

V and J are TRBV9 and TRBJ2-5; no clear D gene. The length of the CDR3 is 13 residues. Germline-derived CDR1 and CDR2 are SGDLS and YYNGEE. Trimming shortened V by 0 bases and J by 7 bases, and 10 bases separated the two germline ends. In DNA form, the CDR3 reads TGTGCCAGCAGCGTAGATGGGTCGGGGACCCAGTACTTC. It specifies CASSVDGSGTQYF.

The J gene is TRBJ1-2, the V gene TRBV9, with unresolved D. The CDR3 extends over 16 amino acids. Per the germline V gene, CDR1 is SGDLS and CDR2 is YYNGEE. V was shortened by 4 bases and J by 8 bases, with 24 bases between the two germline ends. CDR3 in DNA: TGTGCCAGCAGCCCAAGAGGCGGCCCGACGTCCCGCGGCTACACCTTC. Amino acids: CASSPRGGPTSRGYTF. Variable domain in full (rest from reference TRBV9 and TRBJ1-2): DSGVTQTPKHLITATGQRVTLRCSPRSGDLSVYWYQQSLDQGLQFLIQYYNGEERAKGNILERFSAQQFPDLHSELNLSSLELGDSALYFCASSPRGGPTSRGYTFGSGTRLTVV.

This CDR3 reads CASSLAADYGYTF. The CDR3 DNA sequence: TGTGCCAGCAGCTTGGCAGCGGACTATGGCTACACCTTC. This chain connects TRBV5-4 to TRBJ1-2, with D unresolved. V was clipped by 0 bases and J by 3 bases, with 6 bases between them. Germline V gene data show CDR1 as SGHNT and CDR2 as YYREEE (reference sequence). There are 13 residues in the CDR3.

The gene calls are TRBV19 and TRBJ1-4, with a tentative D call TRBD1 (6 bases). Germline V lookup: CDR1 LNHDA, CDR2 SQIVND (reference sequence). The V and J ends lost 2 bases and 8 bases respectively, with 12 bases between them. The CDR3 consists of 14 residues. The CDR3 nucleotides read TGTGCCAGTAGTATAAACACAGGGAAAGAAAAACTGTTTTTT. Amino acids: CASSINTGKEKLFF.

This chain's CDR3 is CARSYARSLQEKLFF. The DNA for the CDR3 is TGTGCCAGAAGTTACGCACGGTCACTCCAAGAAAAACTGTTTTTT. The V gene is TRBV5-3, the J gene TRBJ1-4; D gene unclear. TRBV5-3 has ORF status, its function being uncertain. CDR3 length: 15 amino acids. V was trimmed by 5 bases and J by 8 bases, leaving 19 bases between them.

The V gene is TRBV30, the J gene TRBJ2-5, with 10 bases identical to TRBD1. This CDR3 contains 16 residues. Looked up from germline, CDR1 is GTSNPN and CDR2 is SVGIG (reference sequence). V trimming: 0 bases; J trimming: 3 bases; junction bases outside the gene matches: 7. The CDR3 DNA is TGTGCCTGGAGTGTTAAGATGGACAGGGGGAAAGAGACCCAGTACTTC. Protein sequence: CAWSVKMDRGKETQYF.

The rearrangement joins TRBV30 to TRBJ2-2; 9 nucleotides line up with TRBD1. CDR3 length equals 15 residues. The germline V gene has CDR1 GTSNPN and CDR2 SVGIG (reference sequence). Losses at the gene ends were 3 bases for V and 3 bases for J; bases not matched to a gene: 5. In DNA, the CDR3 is TGTGCCTGGAGGATACAGGGGGCGGACACCGGGGAGCTGTTTTTT. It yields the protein CAWRIQGADTGELFF.

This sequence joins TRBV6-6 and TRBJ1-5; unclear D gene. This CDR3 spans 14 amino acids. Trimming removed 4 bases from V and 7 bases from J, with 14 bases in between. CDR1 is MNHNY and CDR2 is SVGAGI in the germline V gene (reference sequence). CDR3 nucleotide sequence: TGTGCCAGCAGTTCCGACCTCACCGGGCAGCCCCAGCATTTT. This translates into CASSSDLTGQPQHF.

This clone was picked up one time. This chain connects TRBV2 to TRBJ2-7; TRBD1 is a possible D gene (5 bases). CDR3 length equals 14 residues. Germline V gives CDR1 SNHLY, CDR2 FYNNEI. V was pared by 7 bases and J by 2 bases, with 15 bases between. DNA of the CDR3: TGTGCCAGCATTAAGACAGCTACTGCCTACGAGCAGTACTTC. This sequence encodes CASIKTATAYEQYF.

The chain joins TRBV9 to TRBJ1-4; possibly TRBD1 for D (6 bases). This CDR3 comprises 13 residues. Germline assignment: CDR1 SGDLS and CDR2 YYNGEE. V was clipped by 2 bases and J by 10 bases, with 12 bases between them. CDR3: CASSVSTGGKLFF. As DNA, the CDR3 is TGTGCCAGCAGCGTGTCGACAGGCGGAAAACTGTTTTTT.

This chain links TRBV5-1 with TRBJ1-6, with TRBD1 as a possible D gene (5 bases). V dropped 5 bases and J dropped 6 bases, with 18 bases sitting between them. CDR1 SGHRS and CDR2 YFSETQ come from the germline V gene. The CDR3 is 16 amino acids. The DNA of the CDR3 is TGCGCCAGCAGGAGTCTCCCTGATCAGGGTAATTCACCCCTCCACTTT. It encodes CASRSLPDQGNSPLHF.

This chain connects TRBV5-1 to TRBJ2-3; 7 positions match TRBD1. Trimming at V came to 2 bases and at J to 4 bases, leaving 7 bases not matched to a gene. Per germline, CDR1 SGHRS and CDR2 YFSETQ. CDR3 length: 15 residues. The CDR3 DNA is TGCGCCAGCAGCTTTCCCGACAGGGTGCCAGATACGCAGTATTTT. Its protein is CASSFPDRVPDTQYF.

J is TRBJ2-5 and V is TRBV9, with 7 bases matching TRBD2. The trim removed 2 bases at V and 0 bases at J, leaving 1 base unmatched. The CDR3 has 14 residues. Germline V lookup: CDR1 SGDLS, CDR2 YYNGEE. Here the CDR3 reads CASSVSGYQETQYF. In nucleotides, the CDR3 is TGTGCCAGCAGCGTTAGCGGGTACCAAGAGACCCAGTACTTC.

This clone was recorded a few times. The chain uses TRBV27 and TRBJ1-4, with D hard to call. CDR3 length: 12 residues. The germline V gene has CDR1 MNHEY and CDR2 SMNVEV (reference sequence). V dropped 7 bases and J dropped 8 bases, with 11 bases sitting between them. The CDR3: CASKRRGEKLFF. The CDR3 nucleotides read TGTGCCAGCAAAAGGCGGGGAGAAAAACTGTTTTTT.

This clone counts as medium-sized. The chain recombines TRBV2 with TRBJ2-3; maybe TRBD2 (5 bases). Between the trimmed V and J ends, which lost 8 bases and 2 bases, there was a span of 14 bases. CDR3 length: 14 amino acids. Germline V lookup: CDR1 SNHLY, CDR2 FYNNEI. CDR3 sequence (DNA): TGTGCCAGCCTCTCGGAGGACGTCACAGATACGCAGTATTTT. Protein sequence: CASLSEDVTDTQYF.

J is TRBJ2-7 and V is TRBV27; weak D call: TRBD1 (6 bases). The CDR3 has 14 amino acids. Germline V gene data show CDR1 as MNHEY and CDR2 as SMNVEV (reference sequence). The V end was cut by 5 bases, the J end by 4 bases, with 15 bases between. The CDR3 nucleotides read TGTGCCAGCAGTCCTCGGCAGGGGCTTTACGAGCAGTACTTC. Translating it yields CASSPRQGLYEQYF.

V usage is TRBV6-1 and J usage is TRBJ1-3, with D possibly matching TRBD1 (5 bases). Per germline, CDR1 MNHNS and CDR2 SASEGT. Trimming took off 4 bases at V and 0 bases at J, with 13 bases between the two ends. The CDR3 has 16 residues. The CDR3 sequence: CASSGQSKFSGNTIYF. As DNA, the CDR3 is TGTGCCAGCAGTGGACAGTCGAAGTTCTCTGGAAACACCATATATTTT.

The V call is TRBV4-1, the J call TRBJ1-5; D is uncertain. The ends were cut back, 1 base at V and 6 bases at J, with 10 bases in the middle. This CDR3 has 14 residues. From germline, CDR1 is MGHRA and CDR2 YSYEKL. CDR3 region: CASSQGHFSQPQHF. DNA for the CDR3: TGCGCCAGCAGCCAAGGACATTTTAGTCAGCCCCAGCATTTT.

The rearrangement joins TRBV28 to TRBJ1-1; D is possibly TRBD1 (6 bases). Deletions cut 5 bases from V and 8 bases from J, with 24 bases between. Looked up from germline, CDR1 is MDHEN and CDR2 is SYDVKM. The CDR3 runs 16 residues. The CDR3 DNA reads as TGTGCCAGCAGTCTCGAGGGGGGAGGGGGTATCAGGGAAGCTTTCTTT. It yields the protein CASSLEGGGGIREAFF.

The CDR3 reads CASSETFRGPSYEQYF. CDR3 DNA: TGCGCCAGCAGTGAGACATTCAGGGGGCCCTCCTACGAGCAGTACTTC. The genes are TRBV10-1 and TRBJ2-7; 8 bases map to TRBD1. V was pared by 2 bases and J by 0 bases, with 6 bases of the junction left unmatched. Per germline, CDR1 WNHNN and CDR2 SYGVQD (reference sequence). CDR3 size: 16 residues.

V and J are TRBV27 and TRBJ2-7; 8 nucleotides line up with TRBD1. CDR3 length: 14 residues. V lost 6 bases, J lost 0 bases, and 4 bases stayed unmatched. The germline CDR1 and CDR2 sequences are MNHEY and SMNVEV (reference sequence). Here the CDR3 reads CASSTGGSSYEQYF. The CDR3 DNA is TGTGCCAGCAGCACAGGGGGTAGCTCCTACGAGCAGTACTTC.